This paragraph reports one T cell receptor (beta chain). The CDR3 has 14 amino acids. Trimming cost V 8 bases and J 4 bases; bases outside gene matches: 4. Per the germline V gene, CDR1 is SNHLY and CDR2 is FYNNEI. This sample is drawn from a study of blood T cell repertoires in COVID-19. As for the study in general: The samples span acute and convalescent COVID-19 from the United States, Italy and Spain. From T cells, B-cell-depleted T cells, or PBMCs came the material, which was cDNA or gDNA.

In the source study's methods: Reference gene primer amplification gave nucleated cell count estimates. Using immunoSEQ multiplex PCR, the repertoire was profiled, and TCRdb retains in-frame clones only, with some absent. The V and J calls and clone size are taken from that table; D and trimming were inferred from the DNA. The repertoire has about 100,000 clones, around 74% of them found once; the top ten carry roughly 20%. The J gene is TRBJ2-7, the V gene TRBV2; 14 nucleotides line up with TRBD2. The receptor was isolated from a woman of 80 years or more with active or convalescent COVID-19. The sample consisted of peripheral blood. This CDR3 reads CASERLAGGYEQYF. CDR3 DNA sequence: TGTGCCAGCGAGCGACTAGCGGGAGGGTACGAGCAGTACTTC.